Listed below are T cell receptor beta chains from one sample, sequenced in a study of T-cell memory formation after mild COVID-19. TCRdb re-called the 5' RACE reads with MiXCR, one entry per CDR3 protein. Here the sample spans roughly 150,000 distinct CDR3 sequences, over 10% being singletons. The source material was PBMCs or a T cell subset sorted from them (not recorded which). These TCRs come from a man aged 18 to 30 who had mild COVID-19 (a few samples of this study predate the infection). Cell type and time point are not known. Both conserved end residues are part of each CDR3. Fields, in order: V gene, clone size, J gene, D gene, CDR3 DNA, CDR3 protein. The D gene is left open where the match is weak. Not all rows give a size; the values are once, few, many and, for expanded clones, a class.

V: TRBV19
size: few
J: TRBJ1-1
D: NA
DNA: TGTGCCAGTAGTATACGGGAGAACACTGAAGCTTTCTTT
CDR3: CASSIRENTEAFF

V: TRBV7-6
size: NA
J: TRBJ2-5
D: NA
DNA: TGTGCCAGCAGCTTAGACAGACAAGAGACCCAGTACTTC
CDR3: CASSLDRQETQYF

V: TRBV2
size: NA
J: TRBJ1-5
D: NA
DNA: TGTGCCAGCAGTGAAGAGGACAGCGGGCAGCCCCAGCATTTT
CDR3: CASSEEDSGQPQHF

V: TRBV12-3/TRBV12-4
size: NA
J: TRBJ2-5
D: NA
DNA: TGTGCCAGCAGCCCCGGACAAAGAGGCCAGTACTTC
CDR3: CASSPGQRGQYF

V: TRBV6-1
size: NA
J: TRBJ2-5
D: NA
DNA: TGTGCCAGCAGTGAAGCAGGGGTAGGGACCCAGTACTTC
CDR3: CASSEAGVGTQYF

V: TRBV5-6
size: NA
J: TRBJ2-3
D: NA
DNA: TGTGCCAGCACCCTACTTCGAGGGGTTGGGTACACAGATACGCAGTATTTT
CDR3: CASTLLRGVGYTDTQYF

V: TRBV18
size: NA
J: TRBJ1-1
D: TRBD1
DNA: TGTGCCAGCTCATTCGGGACAGGGGGCGCGGAAACTGAAGCTTTCTTT
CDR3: CASSFGTGGAETEAFF

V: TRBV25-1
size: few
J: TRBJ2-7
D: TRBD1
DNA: TGTGCCAGCAGTGAAGGACAGGGTTCCTACGAGCAGTACTTC
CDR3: CASSEGQGSYEQYF

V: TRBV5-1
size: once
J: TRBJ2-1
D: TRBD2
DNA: TGCGCCAGCAGCTTGGGAAGGCGGGGGGGCCATGAGCAGTTCTTC
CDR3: CASSLGRRGGHEQFF

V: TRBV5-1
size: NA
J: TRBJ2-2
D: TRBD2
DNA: TGCGCCAGCAGCTGGGAGGGCGGTAACACCGGGGAGCTGTTTTTT
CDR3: CASSWEGGNTGELFF

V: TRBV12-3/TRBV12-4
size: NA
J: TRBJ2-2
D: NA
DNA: TGTGCCAGCAGCCAGGACAACGCGAACACCGGGGAGCTGTTTTTT
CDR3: CASSQDNANTGELFF

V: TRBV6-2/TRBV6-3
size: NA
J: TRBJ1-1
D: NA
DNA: TGTGCCAGCAGTTGGGTCACCATGAACACTGAAGCTTTCTTT
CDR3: CASSWVTMNTEAFF

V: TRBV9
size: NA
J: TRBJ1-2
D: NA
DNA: TGTGCCAGCAGCCCCGCAGGCGGGGGCCTCTATGGCTACACCTTC
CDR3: CASSPAGGGLYGYTF

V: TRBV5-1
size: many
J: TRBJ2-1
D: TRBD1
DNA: TGCGCCAGCAGCTTGGGGACAGGGATCTACAATGAGCAGTTCTTC
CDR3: CASSLGTGIYNEQFF

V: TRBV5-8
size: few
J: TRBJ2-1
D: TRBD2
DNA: TGTGCCAGCAGCCCAACCGCCCGACTAGCGATCTACAATGAGCAGTTCTTC
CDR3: CASSPTARLAIYNEQFF

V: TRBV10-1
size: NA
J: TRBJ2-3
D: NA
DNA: TGCGCCAGCAGTGATGCAGGGTCAGATACGCAGTATTTT
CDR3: CASSDAGSDTQYF

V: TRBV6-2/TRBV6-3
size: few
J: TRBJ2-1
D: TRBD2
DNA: TGTGCCAGCAGTTACTCGAGACTAGCGGGGACATACAATGAGCAGTTCTTC
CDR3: CASSYSRLAGTYNEQFF

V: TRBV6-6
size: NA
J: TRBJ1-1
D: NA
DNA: TGTGCCAGTGGGGGGTACACTGAAGCTTTCTTT
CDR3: CASGGYTEAFF

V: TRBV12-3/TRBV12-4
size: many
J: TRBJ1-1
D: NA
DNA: TGTGCCAGCAGTTTTATGATCAGGAACACTGAAGCTTTCTTT
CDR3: CASSFMIRNTEAFF

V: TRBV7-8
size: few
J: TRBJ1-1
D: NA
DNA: TGTGCCAGCAGCTTACGGGGCAGGCTAGGTAGGACTTTCACTGAAGCTTTCTTT
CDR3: CASSLRGRLGRTFTEAFF

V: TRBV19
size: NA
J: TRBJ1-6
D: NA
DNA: TGTGCCAGTAACACCGGGACATCGACACCCCTCCACTTT
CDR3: CASNTGTSTPLHF

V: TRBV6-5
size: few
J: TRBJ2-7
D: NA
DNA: TGTGCCAGCAGTTACGGGACGAGGAGGGAGCAGTACTTC
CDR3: CASSYGTRREQYF

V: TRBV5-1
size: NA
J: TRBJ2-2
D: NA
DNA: TGCGCCAGCAGACCCAAACCGACGGGGGAGCTGTTTTTT
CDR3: CASRPKPTGELFF

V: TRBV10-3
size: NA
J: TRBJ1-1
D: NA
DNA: TGTGCCATCAGTGAACCGGATCTGAGGACTGAAGCTTTCTTT
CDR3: CAISEPDLRTEAFF

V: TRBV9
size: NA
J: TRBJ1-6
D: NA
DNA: TGTGCCAGCAGCGTTGGGGCCCTCCCGTTACTTAATTCACCCCTCCACTTT
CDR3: CASSVGALPLLNSPLHF

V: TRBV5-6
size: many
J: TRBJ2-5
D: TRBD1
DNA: TGTGCCAGCAGCTTGGCCGCCGGGACAGGGGGAGAGACCCAGTACTTC
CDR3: CASSLAAGTGGETQYF

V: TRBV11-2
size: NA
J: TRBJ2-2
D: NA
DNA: TGTGCCAGCAGCCGTAAGGGTGGGTCGGGCACCGGGGAGCTGTTTTTT
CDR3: CASSRKGGSGTGELFF

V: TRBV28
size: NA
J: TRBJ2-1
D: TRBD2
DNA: TGTGCCAGCAGCCCACACGGGGGGGGGCGGGGAGAGCAGTTCTTC
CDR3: CASSPHGGGRGEQFF

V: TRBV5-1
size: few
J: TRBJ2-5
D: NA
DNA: TGCGCCAGCAGCTCCGATTCGACGGGACCGGAGACCCAGTACTTC
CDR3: CASSSDSTGPETQYF

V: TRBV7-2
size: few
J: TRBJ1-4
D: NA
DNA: TGTGCCAGCCGGGAGGGACTTGAAAAACTGTTTTTT
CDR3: CASREGLEKLFF

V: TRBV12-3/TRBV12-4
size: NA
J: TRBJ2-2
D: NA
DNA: TGTGCCAGCAGTTTACGCGGGACAGACACCGGGGAGCTGTTTTTT
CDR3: CASSLRGTDTGELFF

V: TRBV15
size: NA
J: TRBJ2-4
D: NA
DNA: TGTGCCACCAGCTTAGTCGGGACGTTAAAAAACATTCAGTACTTC
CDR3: CATSLVGTLKNIQYF

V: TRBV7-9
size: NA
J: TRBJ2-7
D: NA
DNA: TGTGCCAGCAGCCGCCGGGACGCCTACGAGCAGTACTTC
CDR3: CASSRRDAYEQYF

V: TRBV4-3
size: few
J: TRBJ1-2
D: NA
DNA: TGCGCCAGCAGCCAAGATGTGGTGCTGTATGGCTACACCTTC
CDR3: CASSQDVVLYGYTF

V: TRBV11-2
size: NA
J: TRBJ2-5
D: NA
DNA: TGTGCCAGCAGCTGGGGACTCCAAGAGACCCAGTACTTC
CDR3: CASSWGLQETQYF

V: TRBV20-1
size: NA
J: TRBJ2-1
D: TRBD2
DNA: TGCAGTGCTAGAGACCCCGGGACTAGCGGGGGGGTTGTGTTCTTC
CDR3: CSARDPGTSGGVVFF

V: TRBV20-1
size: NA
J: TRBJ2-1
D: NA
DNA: TGCAGTGCTAGTGGTCGGACCTACAATGAGCAGTTCTTC
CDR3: CSASGRTYNEQFF

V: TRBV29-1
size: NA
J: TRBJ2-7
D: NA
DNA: TGCAGCGTTGAAGATAGCGGGACAGGGTTCGAGCAGTACTTC
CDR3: CSVEDSGTGFEQYF

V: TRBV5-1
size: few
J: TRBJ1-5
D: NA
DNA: TGCGCCAGCAGCTTCACAGGGCAACAGCCCCAGCATTTT
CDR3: CASSFTGQQPQHF

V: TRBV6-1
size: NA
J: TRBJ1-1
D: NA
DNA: TGTGCCAGCCCTCCTCCGGGACGAGGGGACACTGAAGCTTTCTTT
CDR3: CASPPPGRGDTEAFF

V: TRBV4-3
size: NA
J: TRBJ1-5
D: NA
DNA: TGCGCCAGCAGCCAAGAGTGGAATCAGCCCCAGCATTTT
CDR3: CASSQEWNQPQHF

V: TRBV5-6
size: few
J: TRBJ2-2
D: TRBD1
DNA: TGTGCCAGCAGCCGAATCAAAGACAGGGGAATCACCGGGGAGCTGTTTTTT
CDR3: CASSRIKDRGITGELFF

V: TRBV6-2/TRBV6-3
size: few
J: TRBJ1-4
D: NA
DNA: TGTGCCAGCAGTTACTCTATCGGAGATAATGAAAAACTGTTTTTT
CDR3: CASSYSIGDNEKLFF

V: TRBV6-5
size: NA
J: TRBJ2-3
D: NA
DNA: TGTGCCAGCAGTTATGGGGTATCAGATACGCAGTATTTT
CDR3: CASSYGVSDTQYF